This TCR beta chain was identified in a study of blood T cells in healthy people across ages. A second roughly 7 to 12 cycle PCR used barcoded and J-beta primers. TCRdb fed the 5' RACE reads into MiXCR, producing one record per CDR3 protein. The sample shows 700,000 to 900,000 distinct CDR3 sequences, roughly 24% of them seen only once. Per the germline V gene, CDR1 is DFQATT and CDR2 is SNEGSKA (reference sequence). J was trimmed by 2 bases and V by 5 bases; bases with no gene match: 7. The CDR3 has 14 residues. The sample was also reused in another study, on T cells of mothers and their children. That work adds: RNA that had been extracted went wholly into cDNA synthesis, at about 1.5 ug per 15 ul.

The chain uses TRBV20-1 and TRBJ2-7; 9 bases line up with TRBD1. The sample comprised blood. The clonotype originates from a boy aged 5-17 years in good health. The CDR3 DNA follows: TGCAGTGCTCCGACAGGGGGGCGCACCTACGAGCAGTACTTC. Translating it yields CSAPTGGRTYEQYF.